The clone carrying this T cell receptor (beta chain) came up a few times. No antigen is known for it. The CDR3 has 13 residues. Per germline, CDR1 MNHEY and CDR2 SVGAGI. Deletions cut 7 bases from V and 8 bases from J, with 14 bases between. Profiled with immunoSEQ multiplex PCR; TCRdb holds only in-frame clones, not every one. The sample holds under 75,000 clones, roughly 80% seen once. These data come from a study of cytomegalovirus exposure and HLA in healthy donors. General observations from the study: The study labeled 164 TCR beta chains cytomegalovirus-associated. As was reported, the classifier diagnosed cytomegalovirus status with high specificity and sensitivity.

Sequencing was done on a sample of PBMCs. This TCR was recovered from a man under 40 in good health and CMV-seronegative. The genes are TRBV6-5 and TRBJ2-2, with D tentatively TRBD1 (5 bases). For the CDR3, the DNA is TGTGCCAGCACTCTCGCCCGGACAGGGGAGCTGTTTTTT. Translation gives CASTLARTGELFF.